One and the same sample provided the 24 T cell receptor beta chains below, sequenced in a study of response to subunit inactivated influenza vaccine. TCRdb redid the calling of the RT-PCR reads with MiXCR, one entry per CDR3 protein. The table has more than 450,000 distinct CDR3 sequences, over 9% seen once. This sample also belongs to another study, concerning T cells expressing NK-cell markers. Per that study: 5'RACE template switching built TCR beta cDNA with unique molecular identifiers.

The sample in question was PBMCs from blood, obtained on the day of vaccination. These TCRs come from a man in his fifties who received an inactivated influenza vaccine.

The chain carries TRBV7-2 and TRBJ2-5, with D hard to call. Germline V gives CDR1 SGHTA, CDR2 FQGNSA. The CDR3 runs 15 residues. V shed 5 bases and J shed 4 bases, with 17 bases lying between them. In DNA, the CDR3 is TGTGCCAGCAGCCCCCGGGCAGGCGCTCGAGAGACCCAGTACTTC. As protein: CASSPRAGARETQYF.

This clonotype has ten or more counts. The chain employs TRBV5-1 and TRBJ2-1, with TRBD2 matching over 13 bases. CDR3 length equals 16 residues. The germline gives CDR1 SGHRS, CDR2 YFSETQ. V lost 0 bases to trimming and J lost 3 bases; unmatched junction nucleotides: 0. CDR3 sequence (DNA): TGCGCCAGCAGCTTGGGGACTAGCGGGGGCTACAATGAGCAGTTCTTC. This codes for CASSLGTSGGYNEQFF.

This chain connects TRBV6-5 to TRBJ2-5; 7 bases fit TRBD2. The V segment lost 4 bases and the J segment 2 bases; nucleotides outside the gene matches: 16. Germline V CDR1 and CDR2: MNHEY, SVGAGI. The CDR3 extends over 18 amino acids. CDR3 sequence (DNA): TGTGCCAGCAGTTCTCCCCTTAGGCGCGGGGGATCACAAGAGACCCAGTACTTC. Protein: CASSSPLRRGGSQETQYF.

A few counts support this clonotype. The V gene is TRBV6-6, the J gene TRBJ2-3; D is ambiguous. Germline CDR1 reads MNHNY; CDR2 reads SVGAGI (reference sequence). Trimming pared 10 bases from V and 2 bases from J, leaving 10 bases between. CDR3 length: 12 residues. The CDR3 is CATRLSTDTQYF. CDR3 DNA: TGTGCCACAAGGCTTTCCACAGATACGCAGTATTTT.

This clonotype has at least ten counts. V is TRBV12-3 or TRBV12-4 and J is TRBJ2-1, with D possibly matching TRBD2 (5 bases). Between the trimmed V and J ends, which lost 5 bases and 0 bases, there was a span of 11 bases. CDR3 length equals 15 residues. Here the CDR3 DNA reads TGTGCCAGCAGTGATCTAGGGAGCTCCTACAATGAGCAGTTCTTC. Protein sequence: CASSDLGSSYNEQFF.

The rearrangement links TRBV5-1 to TRBJ2-1, with a possible D match to TRBD2 (6 bases). CDR1 SGHRS and CDR2 YFSETQ come from the germline V gene. Trimming shortened V by 3 bases and J by 6 bases, and 25 bases separated the two germline ends. This CDR3 is built from 18 residues. The CDR3 DNA sequence: TGCGCCAGCAGCTCCTCTATCCAACCCCCGGGAGCATCCAATGAGCAGTTCTTC. The encoded protein is CASSSSIQPPGASNEQFF.

The rearrangement links TRBV28 to TRBJ1-1; unclear D gene. CDR1 is MDHEN and CDR2 is SYDVKM in the germline V gene. The CDR3 sequence is 14 residues long. The V end was cut by 3 bases, the J end by 5 bases, with 13 bases between. The CDR3 region is CASSFTGQVTEAFF. CDR3 nucleotides: TGTGCCAGCAGTTTTACCGGCCAGGTGACTGAAGCTTTCTTT.

In its sample, this clonotype was seen a few times. This chain joins TRBV5-6 and TRBJ2-7; 11 bases align to TRBD2. CDR1 is SGHDT, CDR2 YYEEEE, per germline. V was pared by 0 bases and J by 4 bases, with 9 bases of the junction left unmatched. The CDR3 has 17 residues. CDR3 sequence reads: CASSLGILAGGKYEQYF. The CDR3 DNA is TGTGCCAGCAGCTTGGGGATTCTAGCGGGAGGCAAGTACGAGCAGTACTTC.

Here the CDR3 reads CASSQGPGDETQYF. As DNA, the CDR3 is TGTGCCAGCAGCCAGGGCCCAGGGGACGAGACCCAGTACTTC. V is TRBV9 and J is TRBJ2-5, with a tentative D call TRBD1 (6 bases). There are 14 residues in the CDR3. Trimming took off 4 bases at V and 5 bases at J, with 15 bases between the two ends. Germline CDR1 SGDLS, CDR2 YYNGEE.

This clonotype was found many times. The chain uses TRBV29-1 and TRBJ1-3; D gene ambiguous. The germline V gene encodes CDR1 SQVTM and CDR2 ANQGSEA. The CDR3 has 13 amino acids. The V end was cut by 1 base, the J end by 2 bases, with 6 bases between. The chain's CDR3 is CSVEVTAGNTIYF. Here the CDR3 DNA reads TGCAGCGTTGAAGTTACAGCTGGAAACACCATATATTTT.

This clonotype was seen more than once but under ten times. The genes are TRBV7-2 and TRBJ2-5; D call uncertain. The CDR3 consists of 13 residues. CDR1 is SGHTA and CDR2 is FQGNSA in the germline V gene. Trimming removed 4 bases from V and 2 bases from J, with 8 bases in between. CDR3 in amino acids: CASSWQRQETQYF. The DNA of the CDR3 is TGTGCCAGCAGCTGGCAGAGACAAGAGACCCAGTACTTC.

This clonotype was detected a few times. This chain joins TRBV18 and TRBJ2-1, with 8 bases identical to TRBD2. The CDR3 has 18 amino acids. V was pared by 2 bases and J by 4 bases, with 13 bases of the junction left unmatched. Germline lookup yields CDR1 KGHSH and CDR2 LQKENI. CDR3 sequence reads: CASSPMFGFTSGYNEQFF. Here the CDR3 DNA reads TGTGCCAGCTCACCAATGTTCGGTTTCACTAGCGGTTACAATGAGCAGTTCTTC.

The J gene is TRBJ2-7, the V gene TRBV20-1; TRBD1 might be the D (6 bases). This CDR3 is built from 18 residues. Germline CDR1 is DFQATT and CDR2 is SNEGSKA (reference sequence). V lost 2 bases and J lost 0, with 23 bases in between. CDR3 nucleotides: TGCAGTGCTAGAACCGACGCGATTGGGGGCAAGAGCTCCTACGAGCAGTACTTC. Translation: CSARTDAIGGKSSYEQYF.

V is TRBV29-1 and J is TRBJ2-4; D may be TRBD1 or TRBD2 (5 bases each). The CDR3 is 13 amino acids. Trimming stripped 3 bases from V and 9 bases from J, with 15 bases between. Per germline, CDR1 SQVTM and CDR2 ANQGSEA. The CDR3 DNA reads TGCAGCGTTGATCTGGGAGATGGGGCCATTCAGTACTTC. It translates to CSVDLGDGAIQYF.

This clonotype was seen repeatedly, ten times or more. The germline gene is not matched at one end of the junction; a read error may be the cause. This chain joins TRBV20-1 and TRBJ2-7; 10 positions match TRBD2. Germline V gene data show CDR1 as DFQATT and CDR2 as SNEGSKA (reference sequence). The CDR3 is 13 residues long. CDR3 region: CSPSGSPSYEQYF. DNA for the CDR3: TGCAGTCCTAGCGGGAGTCCCTCCTACGAGCAGTACTTC.

This clonotype was observed a few times. J is TRBJ1-1 and V is TRBV2; tentative D call: TRBD1 (5 bases). This CDR3 spans 14 amino acids. Between the trimmed V and J ends, which lost 6 bases and 4 bases, there was a span of 15 bases. Germline CDR1 SNHLY, CDR2 FYNNEI. The CDR3 nucleotides read TGTGCCAGCAGGGGACCCCCAAGGGGCACTGAAGCTTTCTTT. This gives the protein CASRGPPRGTEAFF.

As regards this clonotype: The junction does not match germline at one end; this may be a read error. The chain carries TRBV12-3 or TRBV12-4 and TRBJ2-7, with D maybe TRBD1 (5 bases). The CDR3 contains 12 residues. DNA for the CDR3: TGTGCCAGCAGTTTATCGGACAACCCATCTAACTTC. Translated: CASSLSDNPSNF.

This clonotype was counted ten times or more. The V call is TRBV7-2, the J call TRBJ2-5; weak D call: TRBD1 (6 bases). The CDR3 contains 15 residues. Per the germline V gene, CDR1 is SGHTA and CDR2 is FQGNSA. V lost 5 bases, J lost 5 bases, and 18 bases lay in between. This chain's CDR3 is CASSPATGFMETQYF. CDR3 DNA: TGTGCCAGCAGCCCCGCTACAGGGTTCATGGAGACCCAGTACTTC.

This clonotype was found a few times. The V gene is TRBV6-1, the J gene TRBJ2-3; 11 nucleotides line up with TRBD2. The ends lost 6 bases at V and 0 bases at J; junction bases unmatched: 2. CDR1 and CDR2 (germline): MNHNS, SASEGT. The CDR3 totals 15 residues. The CDR3 nucleotides read TGTGCCAGCAGGCCTAGCGGGGGGAGCACAGATACGCAGTATTTT. Amino acids: CASRPSGGSTDTQYF.

This clonotype occurred a few times. This rearrangement joins TRBV7-2 to TRBJ1-6, with D unresolved. Per germline, CDR1 SGHTA and CDR2 FQGNSA. The CDR3 length is 16 residues. The V and J ends lost 5 bases and 7 bases respectively, with 18 bases between them. The CDR3 reads CASSPTFDQGNSPLHF. CDR3 coding DNA: TGTGCCAGCAGCCCCACATTCGACCAAGGCAATTCACCCCTCCACTTT. Together with reference TRBV7-2 and TRBJ1-6, the CDR3 gives the full variable domain: GAGVSQSPSNKVTEKGKDVELRCDPISGHTALYWYRQSLGQGLEFLIYFQGNSAPDKSGLPSDRFSAERTGGSVSTLTIQRTQQEDSAVYLCASSPTFDQGNSPLHFGNGTRLTVT.

This clonotype was observed many times. V usage is TRBV10-2 and J usage is TRBJ2-7; 8 bases align to TRBD1. Germline-derived CDR1 and CDR2 are WSHSY and SAAADI. V gave up 6 bases and J gave up 0 bases; unmatched junction bases: 7. The CDR3 is made up of 15 amino acids. The CDR3 DNA reads TGCGCCAGCAGCGTGGACAGGGACAGCTCCTACGAGCAGTACTTC. Translation gives CASSVDRDSSYEQYF.

In its sample, this clonotype was seen once. The genes are TRBV4-3 and TRBJ2-4; 10 bases align to TRBD2. The CDR3 loop spans 17 amino acids. Looked up from germline, CDR1 is LGHNA and CDR2 is YSLEER. The trim removed 3 bases at V and 0 bases at J, leaving 5 bases unmatched. CDR3 loop: CASSHTGLAKAKNIQYF. As DNA, the CDR3 is TGCGCCAGCAGCCATACGGGACTAGCGAAAGCCAAAAACATTCAGTACTTC.

This clonotype appeared many times. The chain combines TRBV12-3 or TRBV12-4 with TRBJ2-7; a weak D match, TRBD1 (5 bases). Trimming cost V 2 bases and J 4 bases, with 12 bases left between them. There are 14 residues in the CDR3. CDR3 bases: TGTGCCAGCAGTTTACAGACAGCGAAATACGAGCAGTACTTC. Translation gives CASSLQTAKYEQYF.

This clonotype was seen more than once but under ten times. The chain joins TRBV19 to TRBJ2-5, with D perhaps TRBD2 (6 bases). Trimming pared 5 bases from V and 1 base from J, leaving 14 bases between. Germline V gene data show CDR1 as LNHDA and CDR2 as SQIVND (reference sequence). The CDR3 has 15 amino acids. CDR3 nucleotides: TGTGCCAGTAGTCCCCGGGGGTTCTCCCAAGAGACCCAGTACTTC. Translated, it gives CASSPRGFSQETQYF.